These 8 T cell receptor beta chains were sequenced from one sample in a study of STAT5B mutations in CD4+ large granular lymphocyte leukemia. The data were produced by immunoSEQ multiplex PCR, yet TCRdb's version contains in-frame clones alone and is incomplete. The data contain about 48,000 clones, about 70% of them seen just once; the ten biggest clones take up less than 2%. Sequencing used CD4+ T cells from blood buffy coats. The receptors derive from a human donor in good health.

The chain combines TRBV28 with TRBJ2-5, with D unresolved. This CDR3 contains 13 residues. The germline V gene encodes CDR1 MDHEN and CDR2 SYDVKM. V gave up 6 bases and J gave up 3 bases, with 11 bases separating them. The DNA for the CDR3 is TGTGCCAGCAGGCAACGAATAGAAGAGACCCAGTACTTC. Its translation: CASRQRIEETQYF.

V gene TRBV18 combines with J gene TRBJ1-5; no reliable D call. The CDR3 totals 15 residues. V was trimmed by 2 bases and J by 0 bases, leaving 8 bases between them. Per germline, CDR1 KGHSH and CDR2 LQKENI. The DNA for the CDR3 is TGTGCCAGCTCACCAACGGGGAATAGCAATCAGCCCCAGCATTTT. Translating it yields CASSPTGNSNQPQHF.

This clone was observed a few times. V usage is TRBV30 and J usage is TRBJ1-4; 7 bases align to TRBD1. This CDR3 is built from 15 residues. Germline-derived CDR1 and CDR2 are GTSNPN and SVGIG (reference sequence). Unmatched junction bases numbered 4, after V lost 3 bases and J lost 0 bases. CDR3 protein: CAWSGQAATNEKLFF. CDR3 DNA sequence: TGTGCCTGGAGCGGACAGGCAGCAACTAATGAAAAACTGTTTTTT. Variable domain in full (rest from reference TRBV30 and TRBJ1-4): SQTIHQWPATLVQPVGSPLSLECTVEGTSNPNLYWYRQAAGRGLQLLFYSVGIGQISSEVPQNLSASRPQDRQFILSSKKLLLSDSGFYLCAWSGQAATNEKLFFGSGTQLSVL.

V usage is TRBV4-1 and J usage is TRBJ2-3; perhaps D is TRBD1 or TRBD2 (5 bases each). The CDR3 is 16 amino acids. With 8 bases removed from V and 1 base from J, the gap between germline ends came to 19 bases. Germline values: CDR1 MGHRA, CDR2 YSYEKL. In DNA form, the CDR3 reads TGCGCCAGCTCCCTTTCCCCGGTGGGGGGCACAGATACGCAGTATTTT. This gives the protein CASSLSPVGGTDTQYF.

V and J are TRBV29-1 and TRBJ2-1; TRBD2 agrees at 8 bases. Looked up from germline, CDR1 is SQVTM and CDR2 is ANQGSEA. V trimming: 7 bases; J trimming: 7 bases; junction bases outside the gene matches: 6. CDR3 size: 12 residues. The CDR3 reads CSAGGGLNEQFF. The CDR3, as DNA: TGCAGCGCCGGGGGGGGCCTAAATGAGCAGTTCTTC.

This chain uses TRBV5-1 with TRBJ2-3, with 7 positions matching TRBD1. After removal of 4 bases from V and 5 bases from J, the junction contained 7 bases not matched to a gene. Germline V gene lookup returns CDR1 SGHRS and CDR2 YFSETQ. The CDR3 consists of 14 residues. CDR3 in amino acids: CASSRGGDLDTQYF. CDR3 sequence (DNA): TGCGCCAGCAGCCGAGGGGGCGATCTAGATACGCAGTATTTT.

This clone came up a few times. J is TRBJ1-2 and V is TRBV7-3; 7 nucleotides line up with TRBD1. The trim removed 5 bases at V and 8 bases at J, leaving 14 bases unmatched. The germline CDR1 and CDR2 sequences are SGHTA and FQGTGA. This CDR3 contains 15 residues. The CDR3 here is CASSPLGLGGDGYTF. The DNA for the CDR3 is TGTGCCAGCAGCCCCCTGGGGTTAGGGGGCGACGGCTACACCTTC.

The chain combines TRBV7-8 with TRBJ2-5, with D tentatively TRBD1 (6 bases). Germline V gene lookup returns CDR1 SGHVS and CDR2 FQNEAQ. Trimming took off 5 bases at V and 2 bases at J, with 12 bases between the two ends. The length of the CDR3 is 14 residues. The CDR3 DNA follows: TGTGCCAGCAGCCAAGGGCAGGGGCAAGAGACCCAGTACTTC. Translation: CASSQGQGQETQYF.